This TCR beta chain was captured in a study of cytomegalovirus exposure and HLA in healthy donors (dated by TCRdb to 2017 to 2019). Context from the whole study: In an earlier analysis of approximately 500 of the donors, 276 Gb of sequence data and 100 million or so unique TCR beta sequences from about 179 million T cells were reported. Roughly 300 gigabases of sequencing data and tens of millions of unique TCR sequences were included in an early release covering 550 to 800 HLA-typed donors. Among the roughly 390 genotyped donors, roughly 80% belonged to the genetic ancestry cluster associated with self-reported Caucasian donors. The study aimed to test whether signatures of past pathogen exposure could be identified by cataloging public T cell receptors. The study profiled the T cell repertoires of around 700 subjects by immunosequencing and related them to cytomegalovirus serostatus. Besides the first cohort of about 730 subjects, a separate validation cohort made up of 120 or so different subjects was used. High-throughput TCR immunosequencing, statistical association of individual TCRs with disease status, and machine learning were combined to predict cytomegalovirus infection status. A later analysis re-examined previously published TCR beta repertoires from just over 650 donors and added high-resolution HLA genotyping to investigate patterns of TCR occurrence. In the later analysis, no new phenotypic data were used to find candidate immune exposures; instead, reliance was placed on TCR beta sequences and their occurrence across donors. In an earlier analysis of roughly 540 of the donors, high-throughput TCR beta sequencing was used to judge whether each TCR beta V gene segment behaved as functional or pseudogenic. Donor age, sex, ethnicity and CMV serostatus were collected together with the repertoire data. A later genetic analysis took genome-wide SNP genotypes for about 55% of the roughly 670 donors and used that subset as a discovery cohort. Every discovery cohort repertoire had been produced on one sequencing platform. Both class I and class II loci were covered by HLA typing, at four-digit resolution. Typing coverage differed by locus: A, B, C, DRB1 and DQB1 were typed in roughly 620-630 donors, DQA1 in 500 to 550, DPA1 in nearly 610, and DPB1 in just under 490. Several DR-DQ haplotypes were treated as single units for association and clustering because of strong linkage in the cohort. On average, around 200,000 unique TCR beta nucleotide sequences were sequenced per donor among 398 genotyped donors of the cohort, with approximately 18% of those sequences being non-productive.

Between the V and J ends, shortened by 5 bases and 6 bases respectively, the junction contains 19 bases. Counted from cysteine to phenylalanine, this CDR3 has 15 amino acids. The sequence is cut down to CDR3 DNA, 45 bases in frame from base 1. Per the germline V gene, SGHTA is the CDR1 and FQGTGA is the CDR2. What the research found in general, with its limitations: The classifier was reported to diagnose cytomegalovirus status with high specificity and sensitivity in both the original cohort and the validation cohort. Because the 87-base-pair reads could not distinguish some IMGT-functional V segments, including TRBV6-2 and TRBV6-3, those segments were excluded. When HLA alleles, especially DR and DQ, strongly co-occurred, attributing TCR associations to individual alleles was difficult. Correlated functional status among segregating V segments might reflect linkage disequilibrium, but an unknown experimental factor could not be ruled out. According to a later analysis, parvovirus B19, influenza, CMV and Epstein-Barr virus appeared linked to several top co-occurrence clusters. Sequencing depth was assumed to be roughly uniform across donors in the presence/absence analyses, though that assumption may not hold. While some public TCRs were present in many individuals, most TCR sequences turned up only very rarely across donors. Compared with equally common non-associated chains, HLA-associated TCR beta chains in a later analysis were more clonally expanded and had lower generation probabilities. In a later analysis, most CMV-associated TCR beta chains were found to appear HLA-restricted, with HLA associations seemingly driven largely by CMV exposure. It was suggested by the authors that the approach could potentially be generalized to other disease states and immunological phenotypes. In a later analysis, some 17,000 TCR beta sequences were associated with specific HLA alleles at a false discovery rate of 0.05. In an earlier analysis of under 600 of the donors, most TCR beta V segments were observed in productive rearrangements about 90% or about 30% of the time, broadly matching IMGT annotations. An association between a missense DCLRE1C variant and V-gene and J-gene trimming of TCR beta chains was found in a later genetic analysis and replicated in an independent cohort. For the cohort, immune exposure information was limited to CMV serostatus. A cluster of highly shared sequence variants was judged likely to represent a technical artifact of the sequencing pipeline. A further reported finding was that TCR beta sequences accurately predicted the HLA-A and HLA-B alleles for most subjects in the first cohort. Because counts were too low, roughly 16 rarely observed V segments, including chromosome 9 orphons, were excluded from the earlier analysis of 587 of the donors. According to a later genetic analysis, donors in an Asian-associated ancestry cluster had fewer N-insertions in productive TCRs than the roughly 670-donor mean. Only TCR beta chains were sequenced in this cohort, and the absence of alpha or paired-chain data limited detectable features. The study listed 150 to 200 TCR beta chains as associated with cytomegalovirus. According to a later analysis, TCR association rates differed among HLA loci, with DRB1 alleles showing the most associated TCRs and HLA-C alleles showing the fewest. A few of the identified cytomegalovirus-associated TCR beta chains were confirmed in vitro to be specific for cytomegalovirus antigens. Because HLA typing was unavailable for some donors at each locus, only the typed subset was used in association tests.

As to this clone: Its recognized antigen is unknown. It has no much larger one-base neighbor in the sample; base qualities were not kept.

The cohort comprised 666 healthy bone marrow donors. At the time of sampling, all cohort members were nominally healthy, though unrecorded immune exposures were likely present. The donor was CMV seronegative and belonged to the group of over 350 seronegative cohort members. A peripheral blood sample was collected from each donor, and TCR beta sequencing was performed on peripheral blood mononuclear cells. Genomic DNA extraction from the blood cell samples was performed with the Qiagen DNeasy Blood Extraction Kit. The protocol used for the library was the immunoSEQ multiplex PCR assay. For the multiplex PCR, a mixture combining 60 forward primers for TCR Vbeta segments and 13 reverse primers for TCR Jbeta segments was used. The CDR3 region of rearranged TCR beta genes was amplified from genomic DNA with a multiplex PCR assay. Amplified TCR beta libraries were sequenced as 87-base-pair reads on the Illumina HiSeq System. The original pipeline was this. A later analysis counted tens of millions of unique TCR beta chains across the 666 repertoires, and around 9.9 million of these chains were shared by at least two donors. To remove PCR and sequencing errors, raw reads were error-corrected and collapsed into unique sequences using a nearest-neighbor algorithm that merged closely related sequences. V, D and J gene segments were assigned by aligning CDR3 sequences to IMGT reference sequences. For a sequence to be retained, at least a six-nucleotide match to both a V gene segment and a J gene segment was required. Rearrangements were classified as productive when the CDR3 lacked stop codons and remained in frame with V and J, and all other rearrangements were classified as non-productive. Following IMGT convention, CDR3 was defined as the stretch from the second conserved V-encoded cysteine to the conserved J-encoded phenylalanine. The earlier analysis of about 620 of the donors excluded sequences that lacked an unambiguous match to a single V gene segment. An earlier analysis of 550 to 650 of the donors classified V segments as functional when productive rearrangements were above 56.7% and as segregating when the standard deviation between donors was above 5%. A statistical classification framework was developed to diagnose cytomegalovirus status using the catalog of TCR beta chain sequences. V and J gene assignment, in a later analysis, came from comparing TCR nucleotide sequences with IMGT/GENE-DB human TR gene sequences. Using the TCRdist pipeline, a later analysis assigned CDR3 sequences along with most-parsimonious VDJ recombination scenarios. In a later analysis, each TCR beta chain was defined by its CDR3 amino acid sequence together with its V-gene family, and reads without a unique V-gene family were excluded. A later analysis removed nearly 600 highly shared, low-generation-probability nucleotide sequences to deal with suspected cross-contamination and a sequencing artifact. In a later analysis, a clonal expansion index for each public chain was calculated from normalized within-repertoire ranks of inferred template counts. A later analysis computed generation probabilities with a VDJ recombination model fitted to out-of-frame rearrangements, and checked the results against IGoR. Hypergeometric tests were used in a later analysis to score TCR-TCR, TCR-HLA and TCR-CMV co-occurrence, with a repertoire-size bias correction applied to the TCR pairs. False discovery rates were estimated in a later analysis by permuting HLA or CMV assignments 20 times. In a later analysis, co-occurring TCRs were grouped using DBSCAN, with TCRdist sequence similarity added in when clustering inside HLA-allele-positive subsets. Repertoires with fewer than 30,000 or more than 120,000 public chains were left out of co-occurrence clustering, as were five repertoires with anomalous nucleotide sharing. TCRdb took over this immuneACCESS table, retaining in-frame rearrangements with V and J assigned. Such tables are incomplete; in checked studies, under half of the missing clones stem from an unresolved V gene, and the remainder is unexplained. For V, J and clone size, that table is used; D and trimming come from the DNA. This sample has 200,000 to 250,000 clones in its table, and approximately 70% of those were observed once. The ten largest account for 1.8% of the sample.

The source material was PBMCs. Here the chain combines TRBV7-3 and TRBJ1-1, and the D gene may be TRBD1, 6 bases matching. The receptor was isolated from a woman in her thirties in good health and CMV-seronegative. The DNA sequence is given as TGTGCCAGCAGCCTCTACCCAGCAGGGGTCTCTGAAGCTTTCTTT. It encodes CASSLYPAGVSEAFF. Extended through the reference TRBV7-3 and TRBJ1-1 proteins, this CDR3 yields the full variable domain: GAGVSQTPSNKVTEKGKYVELRCDPISGHTALYWYRQSLGQGPEFLIYFQGTGAADDSGLPNDRFFAVRPEGSVSTLKIQRTERGDSAVYLCASSLYPAGVSEAFFGQGTRLTVV.